Sequencing of this T cell receptor (beta chain) was carried out in a study of glioma-infiltrating T cells. Study findings and constraints: CDR3 overlap between tissue and blood was very small. Gliomas, especially low-grade, showed above-expected tissue-blood divergence; non-neoplastic patients showed below.

The CDR3 length is 15 residues. Trimming removed 0 bases at V and 3 bases at J, with 6 bases between. Germline CDR1 LGHNA, CDR2 YSLEER. Amplification of TCR alpha and beta CDR3 regions from RNA used iRepertoire nested multiplex PCR. One-step reverse transcription and amplification started from approximately 100-400 ng of tissue mRNA or PBMC total RNA. TCRdb processed the multiplex PCR reads anew with MiXCR; each CDR3 protein has one entry. The sample shows about 140,000 distinct CDR3 sequences, roughly two fifths of them seen only once. As to this clonotype: Antigen: not known.

Sequenced input: glioma tissue, nonneoplastic brain tissue, or PBMCs (not recorded which). The chain recombines TRBV4-3 with TRBJ2-6, with D unresolved. The sequence derives from a human donor with low-grade glioma or glioblastoma, undergoing nonglioma brain surgery, or in good health (not recorded which). Here the CDR3 reads CASSQDGGGANVLTF. CDR3 nucleotides: TGCGCCAGCAGCCAAGATGGCGGTGGGGCCAACGTCCTGACTTTC.